The rows below give T cell receptor beta chains drawn from one sample of a study of cytomegalovirus exposure and HLA in healthy donors. TCRdb's copy holds only in-frame clones and misses some; the assay was immunoSEQ multiplex PCR. The profile covers about 140,000 clones, with approximately 67% appearing a single time and 6.5% taken by the ten largest. Sequencing was carried out using PBMCs. These receptors were taken from a woman aged 55-69 years in good health and CMV-seronegative. The CDR3 runs from the conserved cysteine through the conserved F or W. Each record gives: J gene, clone size, D gene, V gene, CDR3 DNA, CDR3 protein. D genes are given only for firm matches. Size values are once, few and many counts, or a class for expanded clones, and some rows have none.

TRBJ1-3	-	TRBD1	TRBV5-1	TGCGCCAGCAGCAGAGCCCCTCTTGACAGGGGCTCTGGAAACACCATATATTTT	CASSRAPLDRGSGNTIYF
TRBJ2-3	once	-	TRBV7-2	TGTGCCAGCAGCGCCTTTTGGGACTTGACTAGCACAGATACGCAGTATTTT	CASSAFWDLTSTDTQYF
TRBJ2-1	-	TRBD2	TRBV25-1	TGTGCCAGCAGTGGACTAGCGGGCATGATCAGCTCCTACAATGAGCAGTTCTTC	CASSGLAGMISSYNEQFF
TRBJ2-1	-	TRBD2	TRBV7-9	TGTGCCAGCAGCCTAACCCCACCGGGGGGCTACAATGAGCAGTTCTTC	CASSLTPPGGYNEQFF
TRBJ1-2	-	-	TRBV28	TGTGCCAGCAGTTTAGGCTCTGGCTACACCTTC	CASSLGSGYTF
TRBJ2-2	-	TRBD2	TRBV28	TGTGCCAGCAGTCCCCTGAGTAGCGGGAAACAAGGGGAGCTGTTTTTT	CASSPLSSGKQGELFF
TRBJ1-5	-	TRBD1	TRBV6-5	TGTGCCAGCAGTCCCGGGACAGTCGGCAATCAGCCCCAGCATTTT	CASSPGTVGNQPQHF
TRBJ1-6	-	-	TRBV27	TGTGCCAGCCAAGGGGGTAATTCACCCCTCCACTTT	CASQGGNSPLHF
TRBJ1-3	-	-	TRBV28	TGTGCCAGCAGTTTTGGGCAGGGTTTGGGTGGAAACACCATATATTTT	CASSFGQGLGGNTIYF
TRBJ1-3	-	-	TRBV7-2	TGTGCCAGCAGCTCGGGGAGGGGAAACACCATATATTTT	CASSSGRGNTIYF
TRBJ2-6	-	-	TRBV27	TGTGCCAGCAGTTTAGAACTCTCTGGGGCCAACGTCCTGACTTTC	CASSLELSGANVLTF
TRBJ2-7	-	TRBD1	TRBV7-2	TGTGCCAGCAGCCACCGGGACAGGGGGCCCTACGAGCAGTACTTC	CASSHRDRGPYEQYF
TRBJ1-2	-	-	TRBV28	TGTGCCAGCAGTGGGGCATACGGCTACACCTTC	CASSGAYGYTF
TRBJ2-3	-	-	TRBV19	TGTGCCAGTAGTACGGGGGCAGATACGCAGTATTTT	CASSTGADTQYF
TRBJ1-4	few	-	TRBV6-6	TGTGCCAGCAGTTGGACACCAACTAATGAAAAACTGTTTTTT	CASSWTPTNEKLFF
TRBJ1-5	-	TRBD1	TRBV7-9	TGTGCCAGCAGCTACGGCAGACAGGGGGCGTCCAGCAATCAGCCCCAGCATTTT	CASSYGRQGASSNQPQHF
TRBJ2-2	few	TRBD2	TRBV7-2	TGTGCCAGCAGCAAAAGGACTAGCGGGGGGGCCGTCACCGGGGAGCTGTTTTTT	CASSKRTSGGAVTGELFF
TRBJ1-6	-	-	TRBV5-6	TGTGCCAGCAGCACCCGTGGGGCCGATTCACCCCTCCACTTT	CASSTRGADSPLHF
TRBJ2-1	few	TRBD2	TRBV25-1	TGTGCCAGCAGCCTTGGGCGGGAGGGCCCTACAATTGAGCAGTTCTTC	CASSLGREGPTIEQFF
TRBJ2-3	once	-	TRBV11-3	TGTGCCAGCAGCTTGGGCAGGGCTTACACAGATACGCAGTATTTT	CASSLGRAYTDTQYF
TRBJ2-4	-	-	TRBV28	TGTGCCAGCACCCCACAGGGAGGGAACATTCAGTACTTC	CASTPQGGNIQYF
TRBJ1-2	-	-	TRBV7-9	TGTTCCAGCAGCTTACCCCCCGATGGCTACACCTTC	CSSSLPPDGYTF
TRBJ1-2	-	-	TRBV9	TGTGCCAGCAGCGTGTCTGTTAACTATGGCTACACCTTC	CASSVSVNYGYTF
TRBJ2-2	-	-	TRBV28	TGTGCCAGCAGTTTTTTGCGAGCGAGCACCGGGGAGCTGTTTTTT	CASSFLRASTGELFF
TRBJ2-1	-	-	TRBV9	TGTGCCAGCAGCGTCGTCCCGGGCTCCTACAATGAGCAGTTCTTC	CASSVVPGSYNEQFF
TRBJ2-1	few	TRBD2	TRBV7-2	TGTGCCAGCAGGTCAACACTAGCGGGGGACTCCTACAATGAGCAGTTCTTC	CASRSTLAGDSYNEQFF
TRBJ1-1	few	-	TRBV7-2	TGTGCCAGCAGCGACACAAGGAACACTGAAGCTTTCTTT	CASSDTRNTEAFF
TRBJ2-2	-	TRBD2	TRBV19	TGTGCCAGTAGTATCCATTTTGGCGGGAGGTCAGGGGAGCTGTTTTTT	CASSIHFGGRSGELFF
TRBJ2-1	-	TRBD2	TRBV7-3	TGTGCCAGCAGCTTAAGAGGTAGCGGGGGGGCCGCGCAGTTCTTC	CASSLRGSGGAAQFF
TRBJ2-3	-	TRBD2	TRBV4-3	TGCGCCAGCAGCCAAGAGCGGGGGGGCGGTACGCAGTATTTT	CASSQERGGGTQYF
TRBJ2-1	once	-	TRBV12-1	TGTGCCAGCAGCTTTGATTTTAGCGGGAGAGAGAACTCCTACAATGAGCAGTTCTTC	CASSFDFSGRENSYNEQFF
TRBJ1-5	-	-	TRBV27	TGTGCCAGCGGGGCGAGGCTAGGCAATCAGCCCCAGCATTTT	CASGARLGNQPQHF
TRBJ1-5	few	-	TRBV28	TGTGCCAGCAGTTTATTAGCAGGGAATCAGCCCCAGCATTTT	CASSLLAGNQPQHF
TRBJ1-1	-	TRBD1	TRBV7-3	TGTGCCAGCAGCTTACTGACAGGGGGCATGGCTTTCTTT	CASSLLTGGMAFF
TRBJ2-2	-	-	TRBV20-1	TGCAGTGCCAGGGGGGCCGGGGAGCTGTTTTTT	CSARGAGELFF
TRBJ2-5	-	TRBD2	TRBV29-1	TGCAGCGTTGGGACTAGCGGCCAAGAGACCCAGTACTTC	CSVGTSGQETQYF
TRBJ2-3	-	-	TRBV12-2	TGTGCAAGTCGCTTAAGCTATGGTCGTAGCGGGAGTACAGATACGCAGTATTTT	CASRLSYGRSGSTDTQYF
TRBJ2-3	few	-	TRBV28	TGTGCCAGCAGTTTACAGCGAACCACAGATACGCAGTATTTT	CASSLQRTTDTQYF
TRBJ1-5	once	TRBD1	TRBV28	TGTGCCAGCAGTCCGCCGACAGGGGGTATTAGTCAGCCCCAGCATTTT	CASSPPTGGISQPQHF
TRBJ2-2	few	TRBD2	TRBV15	TGTGCCACCAGCAGAGGGGGACTAGCGGGAGCCGGGGAGCTGTTTTTT	CATSRGGLAGAGELFF
TRBJ1-5	once	-	TRBV11-2	TGTGCCAGCAGCCTAAATAGCAATCAGCCCCAGCATTTT	CASSLNSNQPQHF
TRBJ1-2	-	TRBD1	TRBV28	TGTGCCAGCATTAGGGGGACAGGGTTTAACTATGGCTACACCTTC	CASIRGTGFNYGYTF
TRBJ2-1	-	-	TRBV5-8	TGTGCCAGCCCTGACTGGAACTCCTACAATGAGCAGTTCTTC	CASPDWNSYNEQFF
TRBJ2-1	-	-	TRBV6-1	TGTGCCAGCAGACAAGAAGCGGGCGTTTACAATGAGCAGTTCTTC	CASRQEAGVYNEQFF
TRBJ2-2	-	TRBD2	TRBV28	TGTGCCAGCAGTTCCGGACTAGCGGGAGAAACCGGGGAGCTGTTTTTT	CASSSGLAGETGELFF
TRBJ1-1	few	-	TRBV5-4	TGTGCCAGCAGCTTGGGGCAGGGGAGGGACACTGAAGCTTTCTTT	CASSLGQGRDTEAFF